One and the same sample provided the 21 T cell receptor beta chains below, sequenced in a study of breast tumors, draining lymph nodes, adjacent tissues. Samples came from axillary lymph nodes draining the breast cancer. Each CDR3 protein is one row after TCRdb ran MiXCR on the multiplex PCR reads. The sample yields about 230,000 distinct CDR3 sequences, about 30% seen once. The sample comprised axillary lymph node tissue. The receptors were sampled from a female donor with breast cancer. Some clones in this sample may be carry-over from other donors' samples.

The chain is built from TRBV20-1 and TRBJ1-1; D gene unclear. Germline assignment: CDR1 DFQATT and CDR2 SNEGSKA (reference sequence). Trimming left V 2 bases short and J 1 base short, with 8 bases between. This CDR3 has 13 residues. In nucleotides, the CDR3 is TGCAGTGCTAGAAGGCAGAGGAACACTGAAGCTTTCTTT. Amino acids: CSARRQRNTEAFF.

The sample holds many counts of this clonotype. Possible read error: a much larger clone is one base away. The rearrangement joins TRBV7-2 to TRBJ2-5; D might be TRBD1 or TRBD2, each matching 6 bases. Germline V gene sequence: CDR1 SGHTA, CDR2 FQGNSA. The CDR3 contains 14 residues. Trimming cost V 4 bases and J 3 bases, with 12 bases left between them. The chain's CDR3 is CASSSGGDKETQYF. CDR3 sequence (DNA): TGTGCCAGCAGCTCCGGGGGCGACAAAGAGACCCAGTACTTC.

Concerning this clonotype: This clone may be a read error of a much larger clone one base away. Given the absence of the conserved phenylalanine or tryptophan at the CDR3 end, a read error is likely. V is TRBV3-1 and J is TRBJ2-1; D gene ambiguous. The CDR3 is made up of 16 amino acids. From germline, CDR1 is LGHDT and CDR2 YNNKEL (reference sequence). V lost 0 bases, J lost 7 bases, and 16 bases lay in between. CDR3 nucleotides: TGTGCCAGCAGCCAAGATCCGAGGATCCTTGGGAATGAGCAGTTCTGC. Amino acids: CASSQDPRILGNEQFC.

A note on this clonotype: Mismatch with germline at one junction end may stem from a read error. V gene TRBV12-3 or TRBV12-4 combines with J gene TRBJ2-5; D gene ambiguous. The CDR3 has 12 residues. CDR3 sequence (DNA): TGTGCCAGCAGTTTATACGAGGAGACCCAGTGCTTC. Its translation is CASSLYEETQCF.

This clonotype has a count of ten or more. Relative to the germline gene, one junction end is altered; a read error may explain this. The rearrangement uses TRBV6-5 and TRBJ1-6, with D perhaps matching TRBD1 (5 bases). The CDR3 length is 17 residues. Germline CDR1 and CDR2: MNHEY and SVGAGI. CDR3 in amino acids: CASSHSMGRGGNSPLHF. CDR3 in DNA: TGTGCCAGCAGTCACTCGATGGGGCGGGGAGGTAATTCACCCCTCCACTTT.

This clonotype showed up many times. The chain has TRBV27 and TRBJ2-7; D uncertain. There are 14 residues in the CDR3. The ends were cut back, 3 bases at V and 0 bases at J, with 9 bases in the middle. The germline CDR1 and CDR2 sequences are MNHEY and SMNVEV (reference sequence). CDR3 DNA: TGTGCCAGCAGTTTGACCAGGAACTCCTACGAGCAGTACTTC. The encoded protein is CASSLTRNSYEQYF.

This clonotype was observed at least ten times. The J gene is TRBJ2-7, the V gene TRBV20-1; 11 bases fit TRBD1. The CDR3 has 14 amino acids. The V segment lost 6 bases and the J segment 6 bases; nucleotides outside the gene matches: 10. Germline-derived CDR1 and CDR2 are DFQATT and SNEGSKA (reference sequence). The CDR3 DNA reads TGCAGTGCACGTCCAAGGACAGGGGGCCTCGAGCAGTACTTC. Residues: CSARPRTGGLEQYF.

V is TRBV25-1 and J is TRBJ2-5; the match to TRBD1 covers 8 bases. After removal of 4 bases from V and 4 bases from J, the junction contained 11 bases not matched to a gene. This CDR3 has 16 residues. CDR1 and CDR2 (germline): MGHDK, SYGVNS. The CDR3 region has the DNA TGTGCCAGCAGTGCTAGAGGGCAGGGGGCGCGAGAGACCCAGTACTTC. As protein: CASSARGQGARETQYF.

The CDR3 sequence: CASSLRRAEAFF. As DNA, the CDR3 is TGTGCCAGCAGCTTAAGGAGAGCTGAAGCTTTCTTT. The chain uses TRBV7-8 and TRBJ1-1; D call uncertain. Per germline, CDR1 SGHVS and CDR2 FQNEAQ. The ends were cut back, 2 bases at V and 6 bases at J, with 7 bases in the middle. The CDR3 sequence is 12 residues long.

This chain joins TRBV14 and TRBJ2-5; no definite D call. CDR3 length: 13 residues. CDR1 SGHDN and CDR2 FVKESK come from the germline V gene. The V end lost 0 bases, the J end lost 5 bases, and 7 bases lay between the germline ends. The CDR3 sequence: CASSQDAGETQYF. DNA of the CDR3: TGTGCCAGCAGCCAAGATGCCGGGGAGACCCAGTACTTC.

In its sample, this clonotype was seen many times. The rearrangement joins TRBV6-1 to TRBJ2-3; 7 positions agree with TRBD2. The CDR3 totals 15 residues. V was clipped by 2 bases and J by 2 bases; unmatched bases: 4. Germline V lookup: CDR1 MNHNS, CDR2 SASEGT. DNA for the CDR3: TGTGCCAGCAGTGAACTAGCGGCCGACACAGATACGCAGTATTTT. Translated, it gives CASSELAADTDTQYF.

This clonotype came up many times. The chain employs TRBV6-5 and TRBJ1-6; 8 nucleotides align to TRBD1. The CDR3 loop spans 14 amino acids. Trimming cost V 4 bases and J 7 bases; bases outside gene matches: 3. CDR1 and CDR2 from the germline V gene are MNHEY and SVGAGI. DNA of the CDR3: TGTGCCAGCAGTTCAGGACAGGGAAATTCACCCCTCCACTTT. Amino acids: CASSSGQGNSPLHF.

This clonotype was counted many times. DNA for the CDR3: TGTGCCAGCAGCCGACTAGGCTCCTACAATGAGCAGTTCTTC. Residues: CASSRLGSYNEQFF. The V and J genes are TRBV11-3 and TRBJ2-1; D possibly corresponds to TRBD2 (6 bases). CDR1 and CDR2 (germline): SGHNT, YENEEA. Trimming stripped 5 bases from V and 0 bases from J, with 8 bases between. The CDR3 length is 14 residues.

This clonotype was observed many times. V is TRBV19 and J is TRBJ2-1; 9 nucleotides agree with TRBD1. With 5 bases clipped from V and 4 bases from J, the junction kept 6 bases outside the gene matches. CDR1 and CDR2 (germline): LNHDA, SQIVND (reference sequence). This CDR3 has 15 residues. The CDR3 sequence is CASSAGQGRYNEQFF. The CDR3 bases are TGTGCCAGTAGTGCTGGACAGGGGCGATACAATGAGCAGTTCTTC.

The chain employs TRBV11-2 and TRBJ2-1; TRBD2 agrees at 9 bases. Trimming took 4 bases from V and 3 from J; bases not matched to a gene: 19. The CDR3 is 20 residues long. Germline CDR1 SGHAT, CDR2 FQNNGV. In DNA, the CDR3 is TGTGCCAGCAGCTCCCCGCGGGACAGCGTAGCGGGGGAAAGCTACAATGAGCAGTTCTTC. Protein product: CASSSPRDSVAGESYNEQFF.

Of note for this clonotype: This clone may be a read error of a much larger clone one base away. This chain joins TRBV6-6 and TRBJ2-7; 13 bases agree with TRBD2. The germline V gene has CDR1 MNHNY and CDR2 SVGAGI (reference sequence). This CDR3 is 16 amino acids long. The CDR3 coding sequence is TGTGCCAGCAGTGACTCGGGGACTAGCGGGACCTACGAGCAGTACTTC. This gives the protein CASSDSGTSGTYEQYF.

J is TRBJ2-4 and V is TRBV30; TRBD2 might be the D (6 bases). The CDR3 sequence is 13 residues long. CDR1 and CDR2 (germline): GTSNPN, SVGIG (reference sequence). Trimming stripped 2 bases from V and 3 bases from J, with 8 bases between. CDR3: CAWSRSGKNIQYF. CDR3 sequence (DNA): TGTGCCTGGAGTCGTAGCGGCAAAAACATTCAGTACTTC. Full variable domain (missing parts from reference TRBV30 and TRBJ2-4): SQTIHQWPATLVQPVGSPLSLECTVEGTSNPNLYWYRQAAGRGLQLLFYSVGIGQISSEVPQNLSASRPQDRQFILSSKKLLLSDSGFYLCAWSRSGKNIQYFGAGTRLSVL.

As concerns this clonotype: A much larger clonotype is one base distant, so this may be a read error. The chain employs TRBV28 and TRBJ2-1; D is uncertain. Germline CDR1 MDHEN, CDR2 SYDVKM. The CDR3 is made up of 14 amino acids. The CDR3 is CASRQQSTRNEQLF. CDR3 in DNA: TGTGCCAGCAGGCAACAATCAACGAGGAATGAGCAGCTCTTC.

A remark on this clonotype: Since a much larger clone is just one base distant, this may be a read error. The chain couples TRBV6-5 to TRBJ1-2; 9 bases fit TRBD1. The length of the CDR3 is 15 residues. Per the germline V gene, CDR1 is MNHEY and CDR2 is SVGAGI. CDR3 residues: CVSSHSGGQGNGYTF. The CDR3 DNA is TGTGTCAGCAGTCACTCGGGCGGACAGGGGAATGGCTACACCTTC.

This clonotype was counted many times. The chain links TRBV19 to TRBJ2-6; perhaps TRBD1 as D (8 bases). This CDR3 spans 20 amino acids. Deletions cut 7 bases from V and 0 bases from J, with 25 bases between. The germline V gene encodes CDR1 LNHDA and CDR2 SQIVND (reference sequence). The CDR3 sequence: CASNQGARLAASSGANVLTF. CDR3 in DNA: TGTGCCAGTAACCAGGGGGCGCGGCTAGCGGCCTCCTCTGGGGCCAACGTCCTGACTTTC.

This clonotype was picked up many times. CDR3 sequence: CASSKGLAHQETQYF. CDR3 in DNA: TGTGCCAGCAGCAAGGGACTAGCGCACCAAGAGACCCAGTACTTC. The chain couples TRBV14 to TRBJ2-5, with 10 nucleotides matching TRBD2. The CDR3 has 15 amino acids. Germline CDR1 is SGHDN and CDR2 is FVKESK. J gave up 0 bases and V 5 bases, and 3 bases lay outside the gene matches.